This TCR beta chain was captured by sequencing in a study of shared clonotypes between healthy human individuals (dated by TCRdb to the early 2020s). As for the study more broadly: The cohort comprised two women and a few men aged 18 to 49 years. The study deeply sequenced blood TCR repertoires of about 5 healthy adults to estimate repertoire size and the extent of clonotype sharing between individuals. For each donor, CD4 naive and CD4 memory were each run on three plates, CD8 naive on two plates, and CD8 memory on one plate. Leukapheresis yielded between about 0.9 and 9.5 billion PBMCs per donor. To increase sequencing depth and limit assay-specific biases, TCR repertoire library preparation and sequencing were carried out by different laboratories using diverse techniques.

Overall results and qualifications from the work: Because the study included a small number of donors, the genetic and exposure-history diversity represented was limited. Sharing across a handful of donors was observed for about 4.8% of naive CD4, 3.5% of naive CD8, about 2.5% of memory CD4, and about 0.38% of memory CD8 clonotypes. Sampling was limited to blood, and TCR repertoires in tissue likely differ from TCR repertoires in blood. Incomplete sequencing was indicated by rarefaction of sorted-subset datasets, despite the large sequencing depth. Clonotypes shared by all four sorted-subset donors showed higher generation probabilities than non-shared clonotypes. Based on pairwise subsampling, the degree of clonotype sharing among donors was expected to be affected by sequencing depth. Larger estimated clonotype richness was generally found for naive subsets than for memory subsets.

TCR CDR3 regions were amplified from genomic DNA by multiplex PCR using the deep immunoSEQ assay. For each cell subset, the extracted genomic DNA was distributed evenly across all wells of several immunoSEQ 96-well plates, and each plate served as one replicate. For sorted subsets, each replicate PCR was loaded with 200 to 250 ng genomic DNA, equivalent to 25,000 to 30,000 T cell genomes. Purified libraries were quantified with a Qubit 3.0 fluorometer, sized on a Bioanalyzer 2100, and re-quantified with the KAPA Library Quantification kit. Every immunoSEQ 96-well plate was sequenced on a dedicated single-read 150-cycle Illumina NextSeq 550 flow cell. In the original analysis: Because the immunoSEQ output included only junctional sequences and no quality scores, the filtering could not be the same as the filtering used for full-length reads. To assign V/J genes and CDR3, sequences were annotated against IMGT germline references using PyIR, a Python wrapper for IgBLAST v1.9. Reads were removed for weak V/J assignments (E-value above 1e-6), missing CDR3, stop codons, out-of-frame junctions, or ambiguous translated residues. A V3J clonotype was defined by an identical inferred V gene, J gene, and CDR3 amino acid sequence. Percentage overlap between repertoires was computed as shared unique clonotypes divided by the size of the smaller repertoire. Repertoire richness was assessed with RTK rarefaction, the Chao1 estimator, and Recon v2.1 estimates of unobserved clonotypes. Generation probabilities for all TCRbeta clonotypes obtained by the gDNA method from a handful of donors were computed using OLGA. TCRdb retrieved this table from immuneACCESS and kept in-frame rearrangements only. Not all clones are present; in checked studies, unresolved V genes account for under half, and no reason is known for the remainder. The DNA was the basis for D and trimming; V, J and clone size are from that table. Here the sample has some 690,000 clones; around 90% occur a single time. Jointly, the top ten make up 30% to 40% of the sample.

Per the germline V gene (reference sequence), LNHDA is the CDR1 and SQIVND is the CDR2. V is clipped by 2 bases and J by 0 bases, and the sequence between their germline boundaries is 22 bases long. From the cysteine up to the phenylalanine, the CDR3 has a length of 19 residues. Just the 57-base CDR3 DNA is kept, in frame starting at base 1. The donors were healthy, HIV-negative adults who had no recently reported acute infections or vaccinations. Every donor was a Caucasian adult living in Nashville, Tennessee, USA. The CD8 memory samples were a combination of magnetically selected CD45RO+ cells and CCR7-negative CD45RA+ effector memory (TemRA) cells. After blood collection by leukapheresis, PBMCs were isolated using Ficoll-Histopaque density gradient centrifugation and then cryopreserved in the vapor phase of liquid nitrogen. Analytical flow cytometry was used to check the purity and quantity of each magnetically sorted T cell population. From each sorted fraction, genomic DNA was isolated and quantified by UV absorbance on a Nanodrop 2000c.

About this clone itself: There is no known antigen for this receptor. No qualities accompany the bases; no much larger clone lies one base away.

The sequence joins TRBV19 to TRBJ1-1; no confident D gene assignment can be made. The receptor was derived from a man aged 18 to 29 in good health. Some clones in this sample may be carry-over from other donors' samples. The sequencing sample was made of memory CD8+ T cells from PBMCs. The cell subset or site label for this specimen denotes: CD45RO+ cells pooled with CCR7-negative TemRA cells. DNA sequence: TGTGCCAGTAGTATATCTTACCCCTCTTACAAGCAAATGAACACTGAAGCTTTCTTT. Protein translation: CASSISYPSYKQMNTEAFF.